The present T cell receptor (beta chain) was sequenced within a study of blood T cell repertoires in COVID-19. For the study at large: Samples taken during acute and convalescent COVID-19 were collected in the United States, Italy and Spain.

Authors' processing steps: How many nucleated cells were present was estimated from reference gene primer amplification. The table came from immunoSEQ multiplex PCR; TCRdb's copy has only in-frame clones and leaves some out. Clone size and V and J calls were adopted from that table, with D and trimming inferred from the DNA. The table lists some 230,000 clones, roughly four fifths of them singletons. Participant-given clinical history determined each cohort assignment. The clonotype was recovered from a woman aged 40 to 50 with acute COVID-19. The material sequenced was PBMCs or T cells enriched from blood (not recorded which).

CDR3 DNA sequence: TGTGCCAGTAGTGGTTTAGTCGCCTCTGGAAACACCATATATTTT. Translation: CASSGLVASGNTIYF. The chain is built from TRBV19 and TRBJ1-3, with D unresolved. The germline V and J ends were trimmed by 5 bases and 0 bases, with 11 bases remaining between them. Germline V gene sequence: CDR1 LNHDA, CDR2 SQIVND (reference sequence). There are 15 residues in the CDR3.